Each of the 7 T cell receptor beta chains below was sequenced from the same sample in a study of OX40 agonist ivuxolimab in advanced cancers. Measured with immunoSEQ multiplex PCR; TCRdb has only the in-frame clones, and not every one. The sample records under 85,000 clones, approximately 90% being singletons. Sequencing used CD4+ or CD8+ T cells sorted from blood, obtained in a trial of the OX40 agonist ivuxolimab. The origin of the receptors is an adult with an advanced solid tumor such as melanoma, head and neck, liver or kidney cancer.

The chain employs TRBV5-4 and TRBJ1-5; D possibly corresponds to TRBD1 (6 bases). The ends were cut back, 4 bases at V and 2 bases at J, with 10 bases in the middle. Germline CDR1 is SGHNT and CDR2 is YYREEE (reference sequence). CDR3 length: 14 amino acids. The CDR3 region is CASSPGAGNQPQHF. DNA for the CDR3: TGTGCCAGCAGCCCAGGGGCCGGCAATCAGCCCCAGCATTTT.

The rearrangement links TRBV18 to TRBJ1-3; 8 nucleotides match TRBD1. Trimming took 6 bases from V and 4 from J; bases not matched to a gene: 8. CDR1 and CDR2 from the germline V gene are KGHSH and LQKENI. The CDR3 loop spans 15 amino acids. The CDR3 DNA reads TGTGCCAGCTCGCCGGACAGGGCCAGAGGAAACACCATATATTTT. Its protein is CASSPDRARGNTIYF.

The chain recombines TRBV16 with TRBJ2-7, with no clear D. Trimming cost V 0 bases and J 6 bases, with 6 bases left between them. Per germline, CDR1 KGHSY and CDR2 FQNENV. This CDR3 comprises 12 residues. CDR3 loop: CASSQSSREQYF. The CDR3 region has the DNA TGTGCCAGCAGCCAATCCTCTCGCGAGCAGTACTTC. Based on the CDR3 plus reference TRBV16 and TRBJ2-7, the full variable domain is GEEVAQTPKHLVRGEGQKAKLYCAPIKGHSYVFWYQQVLKNEFKFLISFQNENVFDETGMPKERFSAKCLPNSPCSLEIQATKLEDSAVYFCASSQSSREQYFGPGTRLTVT.

V and J are TRBV19 and TRBJ1-6; D unclear. CDR1 LNHDA and CDR2 SQIVND come from the germline V gene (reference sequence). CDR3 length: 14 amino acids. V lost 9 bases and J 6 bases, leaving 15 bases between the germline ends. CDR3 sequence (DNA): TGTGCCAGCGCGGAGGCAGGAGCTAATTCACCCCTCCACTTT. Translated: CASAEAGANSPLHF.

The chain links TRBV4-1 to TRBJ1-5; D unclear. The CDR3 spans 13 residues. Deletions cut 0 bases from V and 10 bases from J, with 10 bases between. Germline-derived CDR1 and CDR2 are MGHRA and YSYEKL. The CDR3 sequence: CASSQDLMGPQHF. In nucleotides, the CDR3 is TGCGCCAGCAGCCAAGATTTAATGGGACCCCAGCATTTT.

The CDR3 bases are TGTGCCTTACAGGGGAACAATCAGCCCCAGCATTTT. This codes for CALQGNNQPQHF. The genes are TRBV28 and TRBJ1-5; 7 bases are a match to TRBD1. Per the germline V gene, CDR1 is MDHEN and CDR2 is SYDVKM. The CDR3 totals 12 residues. After removal of 11 bases from V and 3 bases from J, the junction contained 4 bases not matched to a gene.

The rearrangement joins TRBV2 to TRBJ1-2; D uncertain. CDR1 and CDR2 (germline): SNHLY, FYNNEI. V was clipped by 4 bases and J by 0 bases, with 6 bases between them. This CDR3 contains 13 residues. The CDR3 DNA reads TGTGCCAGCAGTGGTAGTTCTAACTATGGCTACACCTTC. Its protein product is CASSGSSNYGYTF.